This is a list of T cell receptor beta chains from one sample in a study of T cells in narcolepsy. Generated by immunoSEQ multiplex PCR, the TCRdb table keeps only in-frame clones and is missing some. The sample records tens of thousands of clones, roughly 77% being singletons. Sample: memory (CD45RA-) CD4+ T cells from blood. Receptors originate from a human donor in good health. Each CDR3 is given with its conserved first and last residue. The D gene is left open where the match is weak. A clone size is listed for some rows: how often the clone was seen (once, few, many), or a class if it is expanded.

CDR3 protein	CDR3 DNA	V gene	J gene	clone size	D gene
CASSEAFPGTAHQETQYF	TGTGCCAGCAGTGAAGCCTTTCCCGGGACAGCTCACCAAGAGACCCAGTACTTC	TRBV2	TRBJ2-5	NA	TRBD1
CASSLVVYQETQYF	TGTGCCAGCAGCTTGGTTGTATACCAAGAGACCCAGTACTTC	TRBV5-6	TRBJ2-5	NA	NA
CASSLVSRSNYGYTF	TGTGCCAGCAGCTTGGTTTCCAGGAGTAACTATGGCTACACCTTC	TRBV5-4	TRBJ1-2	NA	NA
CASSLAGGGNEQFF	TGTGCCAGTAGTCTAGCGGGAGGGGGCAATGAGCAGTTCTTC	TRBV19	TRBJ2-1	NA	TRBD2
CASSGGGPLTGELFF	TGTGCCAGCAGCGGAGGAGGGCCGCTGACCGGGGAGCTGTTTTTT	TRBV13	TRBJ2-2	NA	NA
CARTDSARDTQYF	TGTGCCAGGACGGACAGCGCTAGAGATACGCAGTATTTT	TRBV7-2	TRBJ2-3	NA	NA
CSVLVSGSGANVLTF	TGCAGCGTGCTCGTGTCGGGCTCTGGGGCCAACGTCCTGACTTTC	TRBV29-1	TRBJ2-6	few	NA
CASSEDEGRQPQHF	TGTGCCAGCAGTGAGGACGAGGGCCGTCAGCCCCAGCATTTT	TRBV2	TRBJ1-5	NA	NA
CASSIRIEEQGAFF	TGTGCCAGTAGTATAAGAATCGAGGAGCAGGGAGCTTTCTTT	TRBV19	TRBJ1-1	NA	NA
CASKYQGAGELFF	TGTGCCAGCAAGTACCAGGGGGCCGGGGAGCTGTTTTTT	TRBV19	TRBJ2-2	once	TRBD1
CASSWDYQSTDTQYF	TGTGCCAGCAGCTGGGACTACCAGAGCACAGATACGCAGTATTTT	TRBV28	TRBJ2-3	NA	TRBD2
CASSGLPGGTKSGNVLTF	TGTGCCAGCAGTGGACTCCCAGGGGGAACAAAGTCGGGCAACGTCCTGACTTTC	TRBV6-1	TRBJ2-6	NA	TRBD1
CASSPQESGGYTF	TGTGCCAGCTCACCACAAGAGTCAGGCGGCTACACCTTC	TRBV18	TRBJ1-2	NA	NA
CASSDGLAGANEQFF	TGTGCCAGCAGCGACGGACTAGCGGGGGCAAATGAGCAGTTCTTC	TRBV11-1	TRBJ2-1	once	TRBD2
CASSSAAGGYEQYF	TGCGCCAGCAGCTCGGCAGCGGGAGGGTACGAGCAGTACTTC	TRBV5-1	TRBJ2-7	NA	TRBD2
CAWSVSGHPSPLHF	TGTGCCTGGAGTGTATCAGGGCATCCTTCACCCCTCCACTTT	TRBV30	TRBJ1-6	NA	NA
CASSSRDNEQYF	TGCGCCAGCAGCTCCCGGGACAACGAGCAGTACTTC	TRBV5-1	TRBJ2-7	once	NA
CASRTQGTPQETQYF	TGTGCCAGCAGGACACAGGGTACGCCGCAAGAGACCCAGTACTTC	TRBV27	TRBJ2-5	NA	NA
CASSSGGPLGYTF	TGTGCCAGTAGTTCTGGGGGCCCGCTGGGCTACACCTTC	TRBV19	TRBJ1-2	NA	NA
CASSLGLEQYF	TGTGCCAGCAGCTTGGGGCTCGAGCAGTACTTC	TRBV5-8	TRBJ2-7	NA	NA
CASSTWTSGTDTQYF	TGTGCCAGCAGCACATGGACTAGCGGCACAGATACGCAGTATTTT	TRBV7-8	TRBJ2-3	NA	TRBD2
CASSISVSGNTIYF	TGTGCCAGTAGTATATCAGTCTCTGGAAACACCATATATTTT	TRBV19	TRBJ1-3	NA	NA
CASSDRVPPYEQYF	TGTGCCAGCAGTGACAGGGTTCCCCCCTACGAGCAGTACTTC	TRBV6-5	TRBJ2-7	NA	TRBD1
CASSAGNYEQYF	TGTGCCAGCTCGGCGGGGAACTACGAGCAGTACTTC	TRBV18	TRBJ2-7	NA	NA
CASSLGPYSNQPQHF	TGTGCCAGCAGCTTAGGCCCCTATAGCAATCAGCCCCAGCATTTT	TRBV5-6	TRBJ1-5	NA	NA
CASSLGTGGMSTDTQYF	TGCGCCAGCAGCTTGGGTACAGGGGGTATGTCAACAGATACGCAGTATTTT	TRBV5-1	TRBJ2-3	NA	TRBD1
CASSQGVAGVAYEQYF	TGCGCCAGCAGCCAAGGGGTAGCGGGAGTGGCCTACGAGCAGTACTTC	TRBV4-1	TRBJ2-7	NA	TRBD2
CASRSIAGGSYEQYF	TGTGCCAGCAGATCGATAGCGGGGGGGTCCTACGAGCAGTACTTC	TRBV6-6	TRBJ2-7	NA	TRBD2
CSAGPTETQYF	TGCAGTGCTGGTCCGACAGAGACCCAGTACTTC	TRBV20-1	TRBJ2-5	NA	NA
CASSFKFRAGELFF	TGTGCCAGCAGCTTTAAATTTCGAGCCGGGGAGCTGTTTTTT	TRBV7-3	TRBJ2-2	NA	NA
CASSPPDRSGNTIYF	TGTGCCAGCTCACCTCCCGACAGGTCTGGAAACACCATATATTTT	TRBV18	TRBJ1-3	NA	NA
CASSPTGPAGELFF	TGTGCCAGCAGCCCAACGGGCCCGGCTGGTGAACTGTTTTTT	TRBV5-4	TRBJ1-4	NA	NA
CASWGLGGGSYEQYF	TGTGCCAGCTGGGGGTTAGGAGGGGGCTCCTACGAGCAGTACTTC	TRBV27	TRBJ2-7	NA	NA
CASSLSSGGVSYEQYF	TGTGCCAGCAGCTTAAGTTCTGGCGGGGTCTCCTACGAGCAGTACTTC	TRBV7-2	TRBJ2-7	NA	NA
CASSGDRATGNEQYF	TGTGCCAGCAGTGGCGACAGGGCAACTGGTAACGAGCAGTACTTC	TRBV6-5	TRBJ2-7	NA	TRBD1
CAWSEWTAGFNGYTF	TGTGCCTGGAGTGAGTGGACCGCGGGCTTCAATGGCTACACCTTC	TRBV30	TRBJ1-2	NA	NA
CASSRGPTSGQETQYF	TGTGCCAGCAGCCGAGGGCCGACTAGCGGACAAGAGACCCAGTACTTC	TRBV9	TRBJ2-5	NA	TRBD2
CASSGRSAGVRNEQFF	TGTGCCAGCAGCGGTCGAAGCGCGGGAGTCAGGAATGAGCAGTTCTTC	TRBV11-2	TRBJ2-1	NA	TRBD2
CSAGMTGAGELFF	TGCAGCGCCGGAATGACAGGGGCCGGGGAGCTGTTTTTT	TRBV29-1	TRBJ2-2	NA	TRBD1
CAWSYRDNQPQHF	TGTGCCTGGAGTTACAGGGACAATCAGCCCCAGCATTTT	TRBV30	TRBJ1-5	NA	NA
CASSSAVAAYNEQFF	TGTGCCAGCAGTTCGGCGGTAGCGGCTTACAATGAGCAGTTCTTC	TRBV6-6	TRBJ2-1	NA	NA
CASSPAVGGTDTQYF	TGTGCCAGCTCACCAGCGGTAGGGGGGACAGATACGCAGTATTTT	TRBV18	TRBJ2-3	NA	NA
CASSQTGAEAFF	TGTGCCAGCAGTCAGACAGGAGCGGAAGCTTTCTTT	TRBV6-5	TRBJ1-1	NA	NA
CASSSDGYSGNTIYF	TGTGCCAGCAGCTCGGACGGATACTCTGGAAACACCATATATTTT	TRBV7-9	TRBJ1-3	NA	NA
CASSPPGQGGIEAFF	TGTGCCAGCAGCCCGCCGGGACAGGGCGGAATTGAAGCTTTCTTT	TRBV5-4	TRBJ1-1	NA	TRBD1
CASSQERRTGELFF	TGTGCCAGCAGCCAAGAACGTCGGACCGGGGAGCTGTTTTTT	TRBV14	TRBJ2-2	once	NA
CASRLGLVAGDYEQYF	TGCGCCAGCAGATTGGGTCTGGTAGCGGGGGACTACGAGCAGTACTTC	TRBV5-1	TRBJ2-7	NA	TRBD2
CASSVGPDSDYEQYF	TGTGCCAGCAGCGTAGGTCCGGACTCCGACTACGAGCAGTACTTC	TRBV9	TRBJ2-7	NA	NA
CASSLDPGPSSLHF	TGTGCCAGCAGCTTAGATCCGGGACCGTCATCCCTCCACTTT	TRBV7-2	TRBJ1-6	NA	NA
CASRTGINYGYTF	TGTGCCAGCAGGACAGGGATTAACTATGGCTACACCTTC	TRBV6-5	TRBJ1-2	NA	TRBD1
CASSPLTGGNSPLHF	TGTGCCAGCAGCCCTTTGACAGGGGGGAATTCACCCCTCCACTTT	TRBV9	TRBJ1-6	NA	TRBD1
CASSLGLRDYKRETQYF	TGTGCCAGCAGCTTAGGCTTACGGGACTACAAGAGAGAGACCCAGTACTTC	TRBV11-2	TRBJ2-5	NA	TRBD2
CASNREHNSPLHF	TGCGCCAGCAATAGGGAGCATAATTCACCCCTCCACTTT	TRBV5-1	TRBJ1-6	NA	NA
CASSVYSGSSYNEQFF	TGTGCCAGCAGCGTGTATAGCGGGAGCTCCTACAATGAGCAGTTCTTC	TRBV7-9	TRBJ2-1	NA	TRBD2
CASSETGPDNEQFF	TGTGCCAGCAGCGAGACAGGTCCAGACAATGAGCAGTTCTTC	TRBV21-1	TRBJ2-1	few	NA
CAISDMGTGASGTEAFF	TGTGCCATCAGTGATATGGGGACAGGGGCTTCCGGCACTGAAGCTTTCTTT	TRBV10-3	TRBJ1-1	NA	TRBD1
CATISESYEQYF	TGTGCCACCATCTCCGAGTCCTACGAGCAGTACTTC	TRBV27	TRBJ2-7	few	NA